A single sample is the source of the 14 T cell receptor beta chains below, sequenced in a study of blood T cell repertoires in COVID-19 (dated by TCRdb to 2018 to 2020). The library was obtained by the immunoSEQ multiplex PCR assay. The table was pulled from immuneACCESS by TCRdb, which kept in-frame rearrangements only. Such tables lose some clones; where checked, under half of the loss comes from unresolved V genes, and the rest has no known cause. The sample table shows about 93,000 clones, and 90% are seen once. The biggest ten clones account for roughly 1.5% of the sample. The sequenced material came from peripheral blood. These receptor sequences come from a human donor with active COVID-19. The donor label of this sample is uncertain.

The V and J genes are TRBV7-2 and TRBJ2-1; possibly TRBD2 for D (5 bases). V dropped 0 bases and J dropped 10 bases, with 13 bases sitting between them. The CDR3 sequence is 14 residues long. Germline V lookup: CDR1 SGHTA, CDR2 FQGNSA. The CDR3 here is CASSLAGVRREQFF. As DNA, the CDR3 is TGTGCCAGCAGCTTAGCTGGGGTAAGGAGGGAGCAGTTCTTC.

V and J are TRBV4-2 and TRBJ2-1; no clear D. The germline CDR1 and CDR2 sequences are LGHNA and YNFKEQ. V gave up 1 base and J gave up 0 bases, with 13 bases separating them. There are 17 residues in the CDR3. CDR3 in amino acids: CASSQVVGSSSYNEQFF. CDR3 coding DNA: TGTGCCAGCAGCCAAGTTGTGGGCTCGAGCTCCTACAATGAGCAGTTCTTC.

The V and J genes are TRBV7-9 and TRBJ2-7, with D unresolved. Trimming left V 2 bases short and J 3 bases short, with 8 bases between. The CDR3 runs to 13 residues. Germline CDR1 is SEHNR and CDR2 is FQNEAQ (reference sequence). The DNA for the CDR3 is TGTGCCAGCAGCTTAATCGGGTACTACGAGCAGTACTTC. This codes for CASSLIGYYEQYF.

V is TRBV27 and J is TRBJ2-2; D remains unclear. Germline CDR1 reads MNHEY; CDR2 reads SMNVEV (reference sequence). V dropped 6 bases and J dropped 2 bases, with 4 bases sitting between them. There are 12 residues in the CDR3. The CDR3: CASSTNTGELFF. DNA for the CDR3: TGTGCCAGCAGCACTAACACCGGGGAGCTGTTTTTT.

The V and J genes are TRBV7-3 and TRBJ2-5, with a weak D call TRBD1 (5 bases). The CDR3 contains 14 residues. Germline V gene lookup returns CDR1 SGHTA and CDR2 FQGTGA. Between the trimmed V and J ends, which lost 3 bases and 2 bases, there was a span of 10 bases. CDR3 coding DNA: TGTGCCAGCAGCTTGGGCAGGGCGCAAGAGACCCAGTACTTC. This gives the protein CASSLGRAQETQYF.

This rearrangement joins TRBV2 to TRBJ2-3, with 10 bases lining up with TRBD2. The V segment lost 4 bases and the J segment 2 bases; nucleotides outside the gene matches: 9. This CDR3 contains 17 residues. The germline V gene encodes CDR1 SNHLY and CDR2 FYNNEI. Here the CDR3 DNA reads TGTGCCAGCAGTGTGTTCCTAGCGGGGGCCTACACAGATACGCAGTATTTT. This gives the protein CASSVFLAGAYTDTQYF.

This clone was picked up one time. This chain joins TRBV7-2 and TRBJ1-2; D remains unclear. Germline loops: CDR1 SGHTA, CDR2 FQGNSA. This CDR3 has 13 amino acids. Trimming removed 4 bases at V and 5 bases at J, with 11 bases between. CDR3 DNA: TGTGCCAGCAGCTCCAGCCTAGGTTATGGCTACACCTTC. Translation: CASSSSLGYGYTF.

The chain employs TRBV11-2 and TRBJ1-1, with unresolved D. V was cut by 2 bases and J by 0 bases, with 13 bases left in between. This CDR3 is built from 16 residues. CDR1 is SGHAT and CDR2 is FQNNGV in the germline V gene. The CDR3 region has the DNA TGTGCCAGCAGCTTAACAGTAAGGTTCGTGAACACTGAAGCTTTCTTT. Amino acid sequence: CASSLTVRFVNTEAFF.

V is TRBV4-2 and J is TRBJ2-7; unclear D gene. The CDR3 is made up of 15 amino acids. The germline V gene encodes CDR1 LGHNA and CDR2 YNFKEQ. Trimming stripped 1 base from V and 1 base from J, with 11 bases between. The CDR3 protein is CASSQVWSRSYEQYF. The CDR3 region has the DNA TGTGCCAGCAGCCAAGTTTGGTCTAGATCCTACGAGCAGTACTTC.

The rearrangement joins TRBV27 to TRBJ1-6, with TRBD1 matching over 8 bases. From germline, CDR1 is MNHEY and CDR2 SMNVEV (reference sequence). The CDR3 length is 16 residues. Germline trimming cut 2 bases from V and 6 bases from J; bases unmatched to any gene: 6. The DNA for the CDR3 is TGTGCCAGCAGTTTAGGGCAGGGGGCGCGTAATTCACCCCTCCACTTT. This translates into CASSLGQGARNSPLHF.

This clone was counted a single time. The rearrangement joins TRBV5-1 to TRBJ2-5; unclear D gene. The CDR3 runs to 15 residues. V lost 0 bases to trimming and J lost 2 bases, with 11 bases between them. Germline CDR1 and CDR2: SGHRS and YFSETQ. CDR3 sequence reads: CASSLGGSKQETQYF. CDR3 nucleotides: TGCGCCAGCAGCTTGGGAGGCAGCAAACAAGAGACCCAGTACTTC.

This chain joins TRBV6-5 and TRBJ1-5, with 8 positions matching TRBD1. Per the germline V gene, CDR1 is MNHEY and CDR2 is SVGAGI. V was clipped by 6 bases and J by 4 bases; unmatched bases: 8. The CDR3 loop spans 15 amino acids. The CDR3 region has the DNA TGTGCCAGCAGCCCAGACAGGGGAGGAAATCAGCCCCAGCATTTT. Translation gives CASSPDRGGNQPQHF.

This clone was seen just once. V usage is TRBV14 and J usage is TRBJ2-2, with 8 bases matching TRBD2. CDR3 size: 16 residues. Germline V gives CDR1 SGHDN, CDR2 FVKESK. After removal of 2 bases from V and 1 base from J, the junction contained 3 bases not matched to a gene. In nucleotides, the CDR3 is TGTGCCAGCAGCCAACGGACTAGCTGGAACACCGGGGAGCTGTTTTTT. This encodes CASSQRTSWNTGELFF.

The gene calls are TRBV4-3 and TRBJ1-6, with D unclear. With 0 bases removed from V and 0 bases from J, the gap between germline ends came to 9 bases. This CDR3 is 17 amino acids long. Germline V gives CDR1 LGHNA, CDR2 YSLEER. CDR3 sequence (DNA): TGCGCCAGCAGCCAAGATCCAGAAAGCTCCTATAATTCACCCCTCCACTTT. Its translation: CASSQDPESSYNSPLHF.